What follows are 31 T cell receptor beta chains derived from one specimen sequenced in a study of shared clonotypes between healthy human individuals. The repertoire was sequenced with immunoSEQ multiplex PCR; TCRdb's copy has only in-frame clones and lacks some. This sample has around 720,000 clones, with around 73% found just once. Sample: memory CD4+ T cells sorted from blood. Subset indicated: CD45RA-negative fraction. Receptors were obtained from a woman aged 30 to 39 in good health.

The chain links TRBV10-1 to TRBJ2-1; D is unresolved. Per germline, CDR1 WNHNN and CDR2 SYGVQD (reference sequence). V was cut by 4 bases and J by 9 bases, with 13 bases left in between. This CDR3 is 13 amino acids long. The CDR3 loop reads CASSGTPGGEQFF. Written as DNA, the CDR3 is TGCGCCAGCAGTGGGACCCCCGGCGGTGAGCAGTTCTTC.

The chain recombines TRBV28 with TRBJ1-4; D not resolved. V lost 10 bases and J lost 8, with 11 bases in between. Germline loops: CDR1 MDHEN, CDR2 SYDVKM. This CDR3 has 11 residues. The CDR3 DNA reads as TGTGCCACTTCCGACGGGGAAAAACTGTTTTTT. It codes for CATSDGEKLFF. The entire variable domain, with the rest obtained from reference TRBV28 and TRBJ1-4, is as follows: DVKVTQSSRYLVKRTGEKVFLECVQDMDHENMFWYRQDPGLGLRLIYFSYDVKMKEKGDIPEGYSVSREKKERFSLILESASTNQTSMYLCATSDGEKLFFGSGTQLSVL.

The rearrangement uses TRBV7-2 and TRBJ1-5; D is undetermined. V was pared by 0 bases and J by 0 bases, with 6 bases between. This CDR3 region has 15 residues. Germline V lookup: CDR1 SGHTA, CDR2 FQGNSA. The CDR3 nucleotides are TGTGCCAGCAGCTTAGCGACCTTTAGCAATCAGCCCCAGCATTTT. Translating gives CASSLATFSNQPQHF. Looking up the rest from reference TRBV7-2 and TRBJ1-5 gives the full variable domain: GAGVSQSPSNKVTEKGKDVELRCDPISGHTALYWYRQSLGQGLEFLIYFQGNSAPDKSGLPSDRFSAERTGGSVSTLTIQRTQQEDSAVYLCASSLATFSNQPQHFGDGTRLSIL.

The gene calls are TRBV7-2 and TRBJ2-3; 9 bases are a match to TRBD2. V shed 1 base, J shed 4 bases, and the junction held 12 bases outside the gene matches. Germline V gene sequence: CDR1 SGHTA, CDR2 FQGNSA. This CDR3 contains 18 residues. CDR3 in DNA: TGTGCCAGCAGCTTAGGGACTTTAGCGGGAGTTGGCCCAGATACGCAGTATTTT. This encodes CASSLGTLAGVGPDTQYF.

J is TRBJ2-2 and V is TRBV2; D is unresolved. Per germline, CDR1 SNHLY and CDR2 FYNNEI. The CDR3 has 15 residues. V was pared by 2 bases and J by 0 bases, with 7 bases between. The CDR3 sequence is CASSERTSNTGELFF. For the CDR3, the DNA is TGTGCCAGCAGTGAACGAACTTCGAACACCGGGGAGCTGTTTTTT.

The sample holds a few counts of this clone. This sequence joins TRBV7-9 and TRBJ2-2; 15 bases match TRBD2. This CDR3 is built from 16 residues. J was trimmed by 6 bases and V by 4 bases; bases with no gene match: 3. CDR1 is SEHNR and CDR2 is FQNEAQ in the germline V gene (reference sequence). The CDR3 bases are TGTGCCAGCAGCTACCGGACTAGCGGGAGGGCCGGGGAGCTGTTTTTT. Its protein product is CASSYRTSGRAGELFF.

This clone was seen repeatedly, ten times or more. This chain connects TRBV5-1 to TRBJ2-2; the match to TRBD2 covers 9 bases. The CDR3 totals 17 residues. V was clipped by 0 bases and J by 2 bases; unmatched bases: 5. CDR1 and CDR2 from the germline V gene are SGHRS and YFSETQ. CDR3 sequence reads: CASSLVRLAENTGELFF. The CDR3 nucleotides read TGCGCCAGCAGCTTGGTTCGACTAGCGGAAAACACCGGGGAGCTGTTTTTT.

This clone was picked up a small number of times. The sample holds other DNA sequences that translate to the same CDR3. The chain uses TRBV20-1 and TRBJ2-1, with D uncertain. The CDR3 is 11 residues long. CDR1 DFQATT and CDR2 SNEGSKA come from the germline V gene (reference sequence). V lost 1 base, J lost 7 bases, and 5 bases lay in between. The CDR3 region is CSARVRNEQFF. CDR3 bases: TGCAGTGCTAGAGTCCGTAATGAGCAGTTCTTC.

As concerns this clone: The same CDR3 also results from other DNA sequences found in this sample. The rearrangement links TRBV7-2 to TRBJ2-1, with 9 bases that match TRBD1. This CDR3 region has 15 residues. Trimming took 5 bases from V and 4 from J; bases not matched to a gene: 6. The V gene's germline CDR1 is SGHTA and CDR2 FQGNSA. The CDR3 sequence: CASSQDRGDYNEQFF. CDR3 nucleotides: TGTGCCAGCAGCCAAGACAGGGGGGATTACAATGAGCAGTTCTTC.

CDR3 residues: CASSSGDTQYF. DNA of the CDR3: TGTGCCAGCAGTTCGGGAGATACGCAGTATTTT. This chain connects TRBV6-5 to TRBJ2-3; D gene unclear. The CDR3 is 11 residues long. Trimming took 4 bases from V and 5 from J, leaving 4 bases between them. Germline loops: CDR1 MNHEY, CDR2 SVGAGI.

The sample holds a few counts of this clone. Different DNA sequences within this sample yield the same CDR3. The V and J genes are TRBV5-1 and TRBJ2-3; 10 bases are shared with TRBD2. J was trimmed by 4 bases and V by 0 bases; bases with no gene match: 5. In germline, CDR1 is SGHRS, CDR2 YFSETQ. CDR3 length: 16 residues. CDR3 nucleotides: TGCGCCAGCAGCTTGGCGGCTAGCGGGAGTTCAGATACGCAGTATTTT. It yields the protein CASSLAASGSSDTQYF.

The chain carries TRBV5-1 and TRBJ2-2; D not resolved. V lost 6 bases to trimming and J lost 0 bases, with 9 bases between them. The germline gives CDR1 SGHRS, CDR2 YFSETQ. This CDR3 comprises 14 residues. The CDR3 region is CASIPEPNTGELFF. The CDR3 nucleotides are TGCGCCAGCATACCCGAACCGAACACCGGGGAGCTGTTTTTT.

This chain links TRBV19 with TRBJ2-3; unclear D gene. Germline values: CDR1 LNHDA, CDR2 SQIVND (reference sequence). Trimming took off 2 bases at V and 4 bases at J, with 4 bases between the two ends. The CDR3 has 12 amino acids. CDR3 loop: CASSIFPDTQYF. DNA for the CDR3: TGTGCCAGTAGTATATTCCCAGATACGCAGTATTTT.

CDR3 bases: TGTGCCAGCAGTGAATCGGGGAGTTACACCGGGGAGCTGTTTTTT. Its protein product is CASSESGSYTGELFF. The rearrangement uses TRBV2 and TRBJ2-2, with D perhaps TRBD2 (5 bases). The V gene's germline CDR1 is SNHLY and CDR2 FYNNEI. The CDR3 has 15 residues. V was cut by 2 bases and J by 3 bases, with 10 bases left in between.

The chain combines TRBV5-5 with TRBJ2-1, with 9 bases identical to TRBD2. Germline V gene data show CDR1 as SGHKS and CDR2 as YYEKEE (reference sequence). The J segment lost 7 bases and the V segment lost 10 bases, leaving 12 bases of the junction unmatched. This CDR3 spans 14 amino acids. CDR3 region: CAGASLAGMNEQFF. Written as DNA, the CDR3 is TGTGCCGGCGCCTCGCTAGCGGGAATGAATGAGCAGTTCTTC.

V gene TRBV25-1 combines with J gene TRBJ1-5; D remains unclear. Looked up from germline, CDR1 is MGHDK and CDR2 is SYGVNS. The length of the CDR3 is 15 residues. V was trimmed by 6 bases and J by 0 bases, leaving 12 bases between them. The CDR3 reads CASRYRRISNQPQHF. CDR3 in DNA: TGTGCCAGCAGATACAGACGGATTAGCAATCAGCCCCAGCATTTT.

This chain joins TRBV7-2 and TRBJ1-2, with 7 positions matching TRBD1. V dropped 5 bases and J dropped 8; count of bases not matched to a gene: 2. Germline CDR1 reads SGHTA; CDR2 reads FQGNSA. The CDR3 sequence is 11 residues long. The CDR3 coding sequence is TGTGCCAGCAGCGACAGGGTAGGCTACACCTTC. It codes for CASSDRVGYTF.

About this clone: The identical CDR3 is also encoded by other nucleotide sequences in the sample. In DNA, the CDR3 is TGTGCCAGTAGGACAGGGGGCAACACCGGGGAGCTGTTTTTT. This gives the protein CASRTGGNTGELFF. The chain has TRBV19 and TRBJ2-2; 10 nucleotides line up with TRBD1. Germline V gene lookup returns CDR1 LNHDA and CDR2 SQIVND (reference sequence). The CDR3 runs 14 residues. V was pared by 6 bases and J by 2 bases, with 0 bases of the junction left unmatched.

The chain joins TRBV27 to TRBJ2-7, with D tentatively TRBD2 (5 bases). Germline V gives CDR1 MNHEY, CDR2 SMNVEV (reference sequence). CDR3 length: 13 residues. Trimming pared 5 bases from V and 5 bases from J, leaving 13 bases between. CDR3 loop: CASSTRGAHEQYF. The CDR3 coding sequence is TGTGCCAGCAGTACCCGGGGTGCCCACGAGCAGTACTTC.

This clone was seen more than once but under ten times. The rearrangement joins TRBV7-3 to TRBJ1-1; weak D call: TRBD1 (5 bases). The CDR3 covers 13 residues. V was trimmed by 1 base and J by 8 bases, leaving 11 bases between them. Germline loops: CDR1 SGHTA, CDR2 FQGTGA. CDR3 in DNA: TGTGCCAGCAGCTTAATGGGAGGGGAAGAAGCTTTCTTT. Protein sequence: CASSLMGGEEAFF.

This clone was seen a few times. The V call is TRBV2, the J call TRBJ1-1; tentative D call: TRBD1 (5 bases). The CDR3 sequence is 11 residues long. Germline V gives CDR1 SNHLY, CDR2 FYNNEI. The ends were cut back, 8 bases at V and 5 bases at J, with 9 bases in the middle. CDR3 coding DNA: TGTGCCAGCCAGCGGGGGACTGAAGCTTTCTTT. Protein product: CASQRGTEAFF.

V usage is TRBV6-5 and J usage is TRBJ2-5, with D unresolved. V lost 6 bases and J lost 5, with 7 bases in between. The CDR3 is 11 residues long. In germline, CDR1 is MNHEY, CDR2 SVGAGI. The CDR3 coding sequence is TGTGCCAGCAGATACATGGAGACCCAGTACTTC. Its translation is CASRYMETQYF.

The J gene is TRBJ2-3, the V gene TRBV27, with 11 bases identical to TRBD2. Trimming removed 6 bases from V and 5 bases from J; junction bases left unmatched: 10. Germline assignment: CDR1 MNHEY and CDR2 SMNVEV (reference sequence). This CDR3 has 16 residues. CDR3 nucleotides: TGTGCCAGCAGACGTGCGACTAGCGGGATCTTAGATACGCAGTATTTT. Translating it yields CASRRATSGILDTQYF.

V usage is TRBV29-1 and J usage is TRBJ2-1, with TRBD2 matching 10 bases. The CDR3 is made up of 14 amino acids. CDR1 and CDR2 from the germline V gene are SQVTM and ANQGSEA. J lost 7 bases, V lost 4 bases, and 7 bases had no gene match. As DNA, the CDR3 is TGCAGCGTTGGAGCGGGAGGGCCGAGGAATGAGCAGTTCTTC. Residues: CSVGAGGPRNEQFF.

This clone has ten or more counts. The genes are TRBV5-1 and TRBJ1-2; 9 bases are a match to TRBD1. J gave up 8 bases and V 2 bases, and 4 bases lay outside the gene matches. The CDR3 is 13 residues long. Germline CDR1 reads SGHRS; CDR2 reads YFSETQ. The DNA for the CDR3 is TGCGCCAGCAGCTTACGGGACAGGGAGGGCTACACCTTC. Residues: CASSLRDREGYTF.

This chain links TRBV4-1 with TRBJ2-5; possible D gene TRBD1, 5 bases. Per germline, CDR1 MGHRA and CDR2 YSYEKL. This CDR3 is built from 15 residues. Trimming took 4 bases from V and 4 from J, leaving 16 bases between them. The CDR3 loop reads CASSRYLSDIETQYF. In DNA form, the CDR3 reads TGCGCCAGCAGCCGCTATCTTTCGGACATAGAGACCCAGTACTTC.

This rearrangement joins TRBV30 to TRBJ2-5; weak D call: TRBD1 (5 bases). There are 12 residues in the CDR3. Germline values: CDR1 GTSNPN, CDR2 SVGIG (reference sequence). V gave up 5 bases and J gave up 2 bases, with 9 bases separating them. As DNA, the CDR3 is TGTGCCTGGCGACAGTGGCAAGAGACCCAGTACTTC. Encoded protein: CAWRQWQETQYF.

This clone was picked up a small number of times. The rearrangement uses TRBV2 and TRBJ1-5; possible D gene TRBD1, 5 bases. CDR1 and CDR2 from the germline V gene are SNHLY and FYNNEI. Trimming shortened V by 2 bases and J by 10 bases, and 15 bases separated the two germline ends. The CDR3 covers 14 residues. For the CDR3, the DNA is TGTGCCAGCAGTGAACTCGGGGGAATCGGACCCCAGCATTTT. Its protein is CASSELGGIGPQHF.

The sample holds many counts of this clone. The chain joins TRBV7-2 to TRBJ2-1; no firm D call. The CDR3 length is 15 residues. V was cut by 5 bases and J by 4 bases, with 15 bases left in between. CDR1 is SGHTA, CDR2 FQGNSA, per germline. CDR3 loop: CASSIDSPRYNEQFF. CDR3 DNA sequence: TGTGCCAGCAGCATAGACTCCCCTCGTTACAATGAGCAGTTCTTC.

The CDR3 nucleotides are TGTGCCACCGATCCACAGGGGGGAGGAGGCAATCAGCCCCAGCATTTT. Protein product: CATDPQGGGGNQPQHF. The chain links TRBV28 to TRBJ1-5; 8 nucleotides line up with TRBD1. The CDR3 consists of 16 residues. Germline CDR1 MDHEN, CDR2 SYDVKM. Losses at the gene ends were 10 bases for V and 2 bases for J; bases not matched to a gene: 13.

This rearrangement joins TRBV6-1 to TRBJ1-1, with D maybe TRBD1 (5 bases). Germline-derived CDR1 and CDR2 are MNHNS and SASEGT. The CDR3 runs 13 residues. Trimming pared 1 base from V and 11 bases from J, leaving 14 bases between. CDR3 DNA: TGTGCCAGCAGTGAAGAGGCCCGGGGCTTGGCTTTCTTT. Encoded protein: CASSEEARGLAFF.